This T cell receptor beta chain was documented in a study of blood T cells in healthy people across ages (dated by TCRdb to the mid-2010s). Broadly, across the study: In model experiments, template switching captured roughly one uniquely barcoded TCR beta cDNA molecule for every two T cells. Four age groups were formed from the donors: young (average about 15 years), middle-aged (approximately 39), aged (about 68) and long-lived (less than 85). To avoid experimental bias, donors of different ages were spread randomly across the sequencing lanes. Age-related changes in TCR beta repertoire diversity were measured in the study by deep sequencing normalized with unique cDNA molecular identifiers. The study analyzed two additional independent replicas of 1 million unique cDNA reads from the same blood draw for two donors, one aged 18 to 30 and one aged 80 or older.

Trimming takes 2 bases from V and 6 bases from J, and the germline ends sit 17 bases apart. As encoded in the germline V gene, CDR1 is SGHTA while CDR2 is FQGNSA. Reading from cysteine to phenylalanine, the CDR3 counts 15 amino acids. The DNA shown is the 45-base CDR3, in frame from base 1. Beyond this particular receptor, the publication reports: The CMV infection status of donors was not known, potentially confounding age-related changes in expanded clonotypes. Observed TCR beta diversity per million T cells fell roughly linearly with age, and a significant reduction was already apparent by age roughly 40. A strong correlation was found between observed TCR beta diversity and the percentage of naive T cells measured by flow cytometry. Because profiling used bulk unsorted PBMCs, naive and antigen-experienced compartments could not be compared conclusively. Compared with the aged group, the long-lived group had more naive CD4+ T cells, fewer expanded clones and increased TCR diversity, suggesting age selection. Estimates of total diversity based on one million sequenced T cells were considered lower bounds and underestimates.

This clonotype was recorded once. The antigen it recognizes is unknown. No much larger clone is present one base from it, and per-base qualities are unavailable. One read alone is weak evidence. Library preparation employed 5' RACE. Sequenced on an Illumina HiSeq 2500. The second PCR ran for about 6 to 12 cycles and used a J-beta primer mix along with a sample-barcoded 5' primer. A template-switch 5' adaptor carrying 12 random nucleotides introduced a unique molecular identifier onto each TCR beta cDNA molecule. Each sample yielded at least 2.5 million CDR3-containing paired-end reads. First-strand cDNA was synthesized from all RNA with the Mint cDNA synthesis kit, primed by a TRBC-specific oligonucleotide. Following uracil-DNA glycosylase treatment, a first 18-cycle PCR with universal primers M1SS and BC2_uni_R was performed on all cDNA. From the authors' description of their analysis: For normalization, 1 million high-quality reads, each with a distinct molecular identifier, were randomly selected from each sample. Instead of being binned into consensus sequences, reads that shared molecular identifiers were thrown out. MiTCR, set to a Q25 quality threshold and the strictest error-elimination algorithm, was used for CDR3 identification, clonotype clustering and error correction. A nonparametric unseen species model with Euler transformation was used to estimate a lower bound on total TCR beta diversity. The raw public reads went through TCRdb reprocessing: fastp at Q25, MiXCR clone calling, in-frame beta chains kept. Every distinct CDR3 protein forms one entry, paired with its most common genes and DNA. What appears here as the V and J calls and clone size reflects TCRdb's work, not the paper's. This sample holds fewer than 900,000 distinct CDR3 sequences; approximately 50% were observed only once. The ten largest account for around a third of the sample.

The 39 donors, aged 6 to 90 years, were systemically healthy Caucasian individuals from Russia. Each donor gave approximately 9.4 milliliters of peripheral blood, drawn into EDTA-treated Vacutainer tubes. PBMCs were isolated by Ficoll-Paque density-gradient centrifugation, with at least 6 million obtained per sample. Total RNA, at least 6 micrograms per sample, was extracted from PBMCs with Trizol reagent. For every donor, an aliquot of PBMCs went through flow cytometry to measure the percentages of naive CD45RAhigh/CD27high T cells. The rearrangement combines TRBV7-2 with TRBJ2-7; no D gene call is confident. The specimen was blood. The receptor comes from a woman aged 55-69 years in good health. For the CDR3, the sequence is CASSLRAPPWGEQYF. The nucleotides are TGTGCCAGCAGCTTAAGGGCCCCCCCCTGGGGCGAGCAGTACTTC.